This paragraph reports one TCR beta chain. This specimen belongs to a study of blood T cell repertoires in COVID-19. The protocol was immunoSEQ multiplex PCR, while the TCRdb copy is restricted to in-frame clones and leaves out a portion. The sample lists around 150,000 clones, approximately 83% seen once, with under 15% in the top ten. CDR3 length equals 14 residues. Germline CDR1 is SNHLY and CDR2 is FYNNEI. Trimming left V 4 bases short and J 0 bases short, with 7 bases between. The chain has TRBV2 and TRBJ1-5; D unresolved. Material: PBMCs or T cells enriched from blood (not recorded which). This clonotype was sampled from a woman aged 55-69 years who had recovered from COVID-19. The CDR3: CASSVENSNQPQHF. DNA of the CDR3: TGTGCCAGCAGTGTCGAGAATAGCAATCAGCCCCAGCATTTT.